This entry is about one T cell receptor beta chain. Germline V gives CDR1 LNHDA, CDR2 SQIVND (reference sequence). The V and J ends lost 1 base and 4 bases respectively, with 12 bases between them. CDR3 length: 15 amino acids. The data derive from a study of blood T cell repertoires in COVID-19. The table came from immunoSEQ multiplex PCR; TCRdb's copy has only in-frame clones and leaves some out. This sample has about 140,000 clones; around 89% occur once, and the top ten carry roughly 2.9%. The chain carries TRBV19 and TRBJ2-3; D remains unclear. Material for sequencing was peripheral blood. This sequence was found in a man in his 60s with active or convalescent COVID-19. Here the CDR3 reads CASSIAGFNADTQYF. The CDR3, as DNA: TGTGCCAGTAGTATAGCGGGTTTTAACGCAGATACGCAGTATTTT.